This section outlines one TCR beta chain sequence together with its context. The antigen is not known. The data stem from a study of CD8 T cells in Susac syndrome. Points from the study as a whole: The study's TCR sequencing and HLA analysis covered a relatively small number of individuals, and the study acknowledged this.

Negative isolation was applied to CD8+ and CD4+ T cells, and FACS enrichment was applied to TEMRA cells. Random hexamers were used to reverse transcribe the RNA input (about 0.5 to 1 ug). An immunoSEQ multiplex PCR generated amplified TCR beta CDR3 products spanning 54 Vbeta and 13 Jbeta. Via MiXCR, TCRdb re-called the immunoSEQ multiplex PCR reads, giving one row per CDR3 protein. The sample lists about 52,000 distinct CDR3 sequences, 93% occurring once. The receptor was isolated from a human donor with multiple sclerosis. Sample: CD8+ T cells from PBMCs.

CDR3 in DNA: TGTGCCAGCAGCTCAGGGGGCGCGAAAAACGAGCAGTACTTC. This codes for CASSSGGAKNEQYF. This chain links TRBV7-9 with TRBJ2-7; 8 bases map to TRBD1. CDR1 and CDR2 from the germline V gene are SEHNR and FQNEAQ (reference sequence). CDR3 length: 14 residues. Trimming at V came to 4 bases and at J to 5 bases, leaving 7 bases not matched to a gene.